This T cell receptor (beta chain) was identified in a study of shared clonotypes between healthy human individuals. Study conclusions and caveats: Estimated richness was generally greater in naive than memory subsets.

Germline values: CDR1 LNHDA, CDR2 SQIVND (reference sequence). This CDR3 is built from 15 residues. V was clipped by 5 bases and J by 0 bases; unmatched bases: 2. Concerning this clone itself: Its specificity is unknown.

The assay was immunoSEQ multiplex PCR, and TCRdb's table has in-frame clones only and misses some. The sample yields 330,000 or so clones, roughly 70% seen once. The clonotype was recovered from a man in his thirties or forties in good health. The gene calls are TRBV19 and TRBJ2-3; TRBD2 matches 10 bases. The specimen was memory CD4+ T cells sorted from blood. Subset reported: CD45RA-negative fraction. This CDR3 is CASSSSGSSTDTQYF. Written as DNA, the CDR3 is TGTGCCAGTAGTTCTAGCGGGAGTAGCACAGATACGCAGTATTTT.